These 25 T cell receptor beta chains share one sample of origin, sequenced in a study of blood T cells in healthy people across ages (dated by TCRdb to between 2014 and 2017). Library prep was done by 5' RACE. TCRdb shows the sequencer as Illumina HiSeq 2500. A second PCR of 7 to 11 cycles was performed with a sample-barcoded 5' primer and a J-beta primer mix. Clones were called with MiXCR by TCRdb after fastp trimmed the public reads at Q25, and only in-frame beta chains were retained. Records with the same CDR3 protein are collapsed into one entry carrying the most frequent genes and DNA. The sample data list 730,000 or so distinct CDR3 sequences, and roughly two fifths of these were observed just once. Of the sample, approximately 22% falls within the top ten clones. Material for sequencing was blood. These receptors were obtained from a woman aged 55-69 years in good health.

In this sample, this clonotype turned up many times. The chain links TRBV29-1 to TRBJ1-2; D is unresolved. CDR1 SQVTM and CDR2 ANQGSEA come from the germline V gene. With 6 bases removed from V and 4 bases from J, the gap between germline ends came to 12 bases. The CDR3 is made up of 12 amino acids. CDR3 in DNA: TGCAGCGTACATGTCCCACCCTATGGCTACACCTTC. Translated: CSVHVPPYGYTF. Filled out from reference TRBV29-1 and TRBJ1-2, the complete variable domain reads SAVISQKPSRDICQRGTSLTIQCQVDSQVTMMFWYRQQPGQSLTLIATANQGSEATYESGFVIDKFPISRPNLTFSTLTVSNMSPEDSSIYLCSVHVPPYGYTFGSGTRLTVV.

In this sample, this clonotype turned up a few times. The gene calls are TRBV28 and TRBJ2-3; tentative D call: TRBD2 (6 bases). CDR1 and CDR2 (germline): MDHEN, SYDVKM. With 3 bases removed from V and 8 bases from J, the gap between germline ends came to 18 bases. The CDR3 is 15 amino acids. The CDR3 region has the DNA TGTGCCAGCAGTTTTGGCGGGACCTTTGGGGGTACGCAGTATTTT. Its protein product is CASSFGGTFGGTQYF.

This clonotype has only a few counts. This chain joins TRBV4-1 and TRBJ2-7; TRBD1 matches at 9 bases. Germline values: CDR1 MGHRA, CDR2 YSYEKL. The J segment lost 2 bases and the V segment lost 0 bases, leaving 2 bases of the junction unmatched. The CDR3 consists of 15 residues. Here the CDR3 reads CASSQEDRGPYEQYF. As DNA, the CDR3 is TGCGCCAGCAGCCAAGAGGACAGGGGCCCCTACGAGCAGTACTTC.

This clonotype appeared once. The J gene is TRBJ2-1, the V gene TRBV20-1; D is possibly TRBD2 (5 bases). The CDR3 contains 17 residues. The germline CDR1 and CDR2 sequences are DFQATT and SNEGSKA (reference sequence). V was pared by 0 bases and J by 10 bases, with 25 bases between. The CDR3 protein is CSARERTWTSKGSEQFF. DNA of the CDR3: TGCAGTGCTAGAGAGAGAACTTGGACTTCCAAGGGCTCCGAGCAGTTCTTC.

The genes are TRBV7-9 and TRBJ1-2; tentative D call: TRBD1 (5 bases). Trimming took off 3 bases at V and 4 bases at J, with 18 bases between the two ends. The CDR3 is made up of 16 amino acids. Germline-derived CDR1 and CDR2 are SEHNR and FQNEAQ (reference sequence). CDR3 nucleotides: TGTGCCAGCAGCTTCCAACGTGCGGACAAGGGCTATGGCTACACCTTC. As protein: CASSFQRADKGYGYTF.

This chain links TRBV4-1 with TRBJ2-1; TRBD2 aligns across 8 bases. The CDR3 loop spans 16 amino acids. CDR1 and CDR2 from the germline V gene are MGHRA and YSYEKL. V dropped 3 bases and J dropped 0; count of bases not matched to a gene: 4. CDR3 nucleotides: TGCGCCAGCAGCCAGTATAGCGGGGACTCCTACAATGAGCAGTTCTTC. Encoded protein: CASSQYSGDSYNEQFF.

This clonotype was observed a few times. The genes are TRBV5-1 and TRBJ2-1; the D is unclear. The CDR3 covers 17 residues. Germline V gene data show CDR1 as SGHRS and CDR2 as YFSETQ. V was clipped by 0 bases and J by 0 bases, with 13 bases between them. The CDR3 sequence is CASSLVRSVSSYNEQFF. The CDR3, as DNA: TGCGCCAGCAGCTTGGTGAGGAGCGTAAGCTCCTACAATGAGCAGTTCTTC.

In its sample, this clonotype was seen a few times. The V gene is TRBV7-3, the J gene TRBJ2-1; 7 nucleotides align to TRBD2. The CDR3 totals 14 residues. Germline CDR1 is SGHTA and CDR2 is FQGTGA. Germline trimming cut 5 bases from V and 6 bases from J; bases unmatched to any gene: 7. The CDR3 reads CASSLDGRANEQFF. In DNA, the CDR3 is TGTGCCAGCAGCCTAGATGGGAGGGCCAATGAGCAGTTCTTC.

In the case of this clonotype: A read error may be the cause here, since a much bigger clone is one base away. Here the CDR3 reads CASLIRGLGYNEQYF. CDR3 sequence (DNA): TGTGCCAGCCTTATTCGTGGGTTAGGTTACAATGAGCAGTACTTC. The V gene is TRBV12-3 or TRBV12-4, the J gene TRBJ2-5; D uncertain. CDR3 length: 15 residues. Trimming took 8 bases from V and 11 from J, leaving 27 bases between them.

The chain uses TRBV27 and TRBJ1-1, with TRBD1 matching 7 bases. J gave up 2 bases and V 5 bases, and 8 bases lay outside the gene matches. Germline CDR1 and CDR2: MNHEY and SMNVEV (reference sequence). CDR3 length: 15 residues. The DNA for the CDR3 is TGTGCCAGCAGTCCTCGACAGGGTTCTAACACTGAAGCTTTCTTT. Translation: CASSPRQGSNTEAFF.

Comment on this clonotype: This sequence may be a read error, since a much larger clone differs from it by one base. V and J are TRBV20-1 and TRBJ2-1; D ambiguous. The CDR3 spans 13 residues. CDR1 and CDR2 from the germline V gene are DFQATT and SNEGSKA (reference sequence). The germline V and J ends were trimmed by 5 bases and 3 bases, with 11 bases remaining between them. Written as DNA, the CDR3 is TGCAGTGCTGATGCGACAAGCTACAATGAGCAGTTCTTC. This gives the protein CSADATSYNEQFF.

This clonotype showed up just a few times. J is TRBJ1-2 and V is TRBV3-1; D is ambiguous. The CDR3 is made up of 14 amino acids. Germline loops: CDR1 LGHDT, CDR2 YNNKEL (reference sequence). V was clipped by 3 bases and J by 6 bases, with 14 bases between them. Here the CDR3 reads CASSHDPGADGYTF. The CDR3 coding sequence is TGTGCCAGCAGCCATGACCCGGGAGCCGATGGCTACACCTTC. Looking up the rest from reference TRBV3-1 and TRBJ1-2 gives the full variable domain: DTAVSQTPKYLVTQMGNDKSIKCEQNLGHDTMYWYKQDSKKFLKIMFSYNNKELIINETVPNRFSPKSPDKAHLNLHINSLELGDSAVYFCASSHDPGADGYTFGSGTRLTVV.

The genes are TRBV9 and TRBJ2-4; the match to TRBD1 covers 9 bases. CDR3 length equals 11 residues. Germline values: CDR1 SGDLS, CDR2 YYNGEE. V was clipped by 4 bases and J by 13 bases; unmatched bases: 3. CDR3 sequence reads: CASSPDRGQYF. DNA for the CDR3: TGTGCCAGCAGCCCGGACAGGGGCCAGTACTTC.

The chain recombines TRBV6-2 or TRBV6-3 with TRBJ2-3, with TRBD2 matching over 12 bases. Germline loops: CDR1 MNHEY, CDR2 SVGEGT. The CDR3 contains 19 residues. V lost 4 bases to trimming and J lost 6 bases; unmatched junction nucleotides: 17. This CDR3 is CASSSILAGGPLAPDTQYF. CDR3 coding DNA: TGTGCCAGCAGTTCAATACTAGCGGGAGGTCCCCTGGCGCCGGATACGCAGTATTTT.

This sequence joins TRBV5-1 and TRBJ1-1; 9 positions match TRBD1. V lost 3 bases and J lost 3; bases outside the gene matches: 3. The length of the CDR3 is 14 residues. Germline V lookup: CDR1 SGHRS, CDR2 YFSETQ. CDR3 in amino acids: CASSWTGVDTEAFF. Written as DNA, the CDR3 is TGCGCCAGCAGCTGGACAGGGGTGGACACTGAAGCTTTCTTT.

In this sample, this clonotype turned up many times. The chain recombines TRBV12-3 or TRBV12-4 with TRBJ2-7; TRBD1 might be the D (5 bases). The CDR3 loop spans 14 amino acids. The germline V and J ends were trimmed by 6 bases and 1 base, with 13 bases remaining between them. CDR3 bases: TGTGCCAGCAGCTTTTTCGACAGTTCCTACGAGCAGTACTTC. This encodes CASSFFDSSYEQYF.

The chain is built from TRBV7-2 and TRBJ2-1, with TRBD2 matching 13 bases. The CDR3 loop spans 18 amino acids. Germline loops: CDR1 SGHTA, CDR2 FQGNSA. J was trimmed by 6 bases and V by 2 bases; bases with no gene match: 10. In DNA form, the CDR3 reads TGTGCCAGCAGCTTAATCCCGGGACTAGCGGGATTTGGCAATGAGCAGTTCTTC. Translating it yields CASSLIPGLAGFGNEQFF.

The table lists this clonotype with a few counts. The chain links TRBV7-8 to TRBJ2-3, with 9 bases that match TRBD2. The V gene's germline CDR1 is SGHVS and CDR2 FQNEAQ. The CDR3 runs to 17 residues. J lost 5 bases, V lost 1 base, and 10 bases had no gene match. In nucleotides, the CDR3 is TGTGCCAGCAGCTTAGTTCTGGCGGGAGGGCCGAAAGATACGCAGTATTTT. As protein: CASSLVLAGGPKDTQYF.

The J gene is TRBJ1-2, the V gene TRBV7-2; 8 bases match TRBD1. The V and J ends lost 4 bases and 5 bases, in that order; junction bases with no gene match: 9. Germline CDR1 and CDR2: SGHTA and FQGNSA. The CDR3 runs 15 residues. The CDR3 DNA is TGTGCCAGCAGCTCACGCGTGAGACAGGGGTATGGCTACACCTTC. Residues: CASSSRVRQGYGYTF.

The chain joins TRBV18 to TRBJ2-1; TRBD2 is a possible D gene (5 bases). The CDR3 contains 16 residues. Trimming stripped 3 bases from V and 2 bases from J, with 14 bases between. Germline V gene data show CDR1 as KGHSH and CDR2 as LQKENI. The CDR3 reads CASSPQAGVAYNEQFF. The CDR3, as DNA: TGTGCCAGCTCACCTCAAGCCGGGGTTGCCTACAATGAGCAGTTCTTC.

The chain combines TRBV2 with TRBJ2-3, with a weak D call TRBD1 (6 bases). V dropped 6 bases and J dropped 6 bases, with 13 bases sitting between them. Per germline, CDR1 SNHLY and CDR2 FYNNEI. This CDR3 region has 13 residues. CDR3 nucleotides: TGTGCCAGCAGGAACAGGGACGGGGATACGCAGTATTTT. As protein: CASRNRDGDTQYF.

V usage is TRBV7-3 and J usage is TRBJ2-4; D gene unclear. The J call is in doubt because the DNA end fits TRBJ2-7 better. CDR3 size: 15 residues. CDR1 is SGHTA, CDR2 FQGTGA, per germline. The CDR3 DNA is TGTGCCAGCAGCTTAACGGGCGGATCACGGGTCGAGCAGTACTTC. It specifies CASSLTGGSRVEQYF.

In this sample, this clonotype turned up once. The V call is TRBV13, the J call TRBJ2-3; unclear D gene. Germline values: CDR1 PRHDT, CDR2 FYEKMQ (reference sequence). This CDR3 region has 16 residues. V lost 5 bases, J lost 4 bases, and 19 bases lay in between. CDR3: CASSPWSSPSADTQYF. CDR3 nucleotide sequence: TGTGCCAGCAGCCCCTGGTCCTCCCCCAGCGCAGATACGCAGTATTTT.

J is TRBJ1-2 and V is TRBV5-1, with 8 bases aligning to TRBD1. V was pared by 4 bases and J by 0 bases, with 8 bases of the junction left unmatched. The germline CDR1 and CDR2 sequences are SGHRS and YFSETQ. This CDR3 is 16 amino acids long. The chain's CDR3 is CASSRMDRATNYGYTF. The CDR3 bases are TGCGCCAGCAGCCGTATGGACAGGGCTACTAACTATGGCTACACCTTC.

This chain joins TRBV7-2 and TRBJ2-3; a weak D match, TRBD1 (6 bases). This CDR3 has 16 residues. Between the trimmed V and J ends, which lost 1 base and 5 bases, there was a span of 16 bases. Germline V gives CDR1 SGHTA, CDR2 FQGNSA. The CDR3 DNA sequence: TGTGCCAGCAGCTTAGGAGGGACAACCTGGGGAGATACGCAGTATTTT. It specifies CASSLGGTTWGDTQYF.